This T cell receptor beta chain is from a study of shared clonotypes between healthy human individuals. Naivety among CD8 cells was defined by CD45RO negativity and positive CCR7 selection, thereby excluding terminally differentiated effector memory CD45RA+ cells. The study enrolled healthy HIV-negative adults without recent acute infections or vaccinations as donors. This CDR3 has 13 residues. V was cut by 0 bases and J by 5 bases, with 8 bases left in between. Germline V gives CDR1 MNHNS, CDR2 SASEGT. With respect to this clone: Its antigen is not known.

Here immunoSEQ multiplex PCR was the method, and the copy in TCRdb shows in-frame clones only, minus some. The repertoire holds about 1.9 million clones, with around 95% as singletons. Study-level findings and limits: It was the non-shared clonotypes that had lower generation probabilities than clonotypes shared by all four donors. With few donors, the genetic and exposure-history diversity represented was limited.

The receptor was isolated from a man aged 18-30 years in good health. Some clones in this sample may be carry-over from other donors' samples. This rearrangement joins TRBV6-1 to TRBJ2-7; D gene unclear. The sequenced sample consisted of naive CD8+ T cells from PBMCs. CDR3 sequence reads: CASSEAPYNEQYF. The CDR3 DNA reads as TGTGCCAGCAGTGAAGCACCGTACAACGAGCAGTACTTC.